A single sample is the source of the 11 T cell receptor beta chains below, sequenced in a study of control samples from healthy donors and cancer patients. Clones were sequenced by immunoSEQ multiplex PCR, and TCRdb holds only the in-frame ones, with some missing. The repertoire holds 100,000 to 150,000 clones, with 91% as singletons. The sequenced material came from blood. All receptors come from a man aged 18 to 29 in good health.

This clone was recorded once. The CDR3, as DNA: TGCGCCAGCAGCCTCGGAGTTGGCGGCAATGAGCAGTTCTTC. Translated: CASSLGVGGNEQFF. The chain recombines TRBV5-1 with TRBJ2-1, with no clear D. Germline CDR1 reads SGHRS; CDR2 reads YFSETQ. The CDR3 consists of 14 residues. Trimming left V 4 bases short and J 6 bases short, with 14 bases between.

V gene TRBV2 combines with J gene TRBJ1-3; TRBD1 agrees at 7 bases. Germline loops: CDR1 SNHLY, CDR2 FYNNEI. The CDR3 is 16 residues long. V lost 4 bases and J lost 0; bases outside the gene matches: 6. CDR3 nucleotide sequence: TGTGCCAGCAGTGCAACGGGACAGAACTCTGGAAACACCATATATTTT. It translates to CASSATGQNSGNTIYF.

The chain is built from TRBV6-4 and TRBJ2-3; D is possibly TRBD2 (6 bases). From germline, CDR1 is MRHNA and CDR2 SNTAGT. V was trimmed by 6 bases and J by 0 bases, leaving 10 bases between them. The CDR3 sequence is 14 residues long. The chain's CDR3 is CASSPGLSTDTQYF. In nucleotides, the CDR3 is TGTGCCAGCAGCCCGGGACTTAGCACAGATACGCAGTATTTT.

The sample holds a few counts of this clone. This chain links TRBV7-9 with TRBJ2-7, with D unresolved. This CDR3 region has 17 residues. Trimming pared 1 base from V and 5 bases from J, leaving 21 bases between. CDR1 is SEHNR and CDR2 is FQNEAQ in the germline V gene (reference sequence). CDR3 residues: CASSLEASTLGIDEQYF. DNA for the CDR3: TGTGCCAGCAGCTTAGAGGCCTCCACCTTGGGCATCGACGAGCAGTACTTC.

The count of this clone is one. The rearrangement joins TRBV5-1 to TRBJ2-1; 11 nucleotides match TRBD2. The length of the CDR3 is 15 residues. The germline V gene has CDR1 SGHRS and CDR2 YFSETQ. Trimming took 5 bases from V and 4 from J; bases not matched to a gene: 5. For the CDR3, the DNA is TGCGCCAGCAGAATTACTAGCGGGGGTTACAATGAGCAGTTCTTC. As protein: CASRITSGGYNEQFF.

The chain recombines TRBV15 with TRBJ1-5; D unclear. V lost 1 base to trimming and J lost 0 bases, with 7 bases between them. The CDR3 is 15 amino acids. The germline CDR1 and CDR2 sequences are LNHNV and YYDKDF (reference sequence). The CDR3 loop reads CATSRGGYSNQPQHF. The DNA for the CDR3 is TGTGCCACCAGCAGAGGGGGATATAGCAATCAGCCCCAGCATTTT.

A single count supports this clone. The gene calls are TRBV2 and TRBJ1-5; D is possibly TRBD1 (5 bases). Trimming stripped 4 bases from V and 6 bases from J, with 10 bases between. The CDR3 runs to 13 residues. Germline CDR1 and CDR2: SNHLY and FYNNEI. CDR3 nucleotides: TGTGCCAGCAGTGGGCAGGGTGGTCAGCCCCAGCATTTT. Encoded protein: CASSGQGGQPQHF.

The chain carries TRBV30 and TRBJ1-5; unclear D gene. Germline CDR1 and CDR2: GTSNPN and SVGIG (reference sequence). Trimming removed 5 bases at V and 2 bases at J, with 10 bases between. CDR3 length equals 13 residues. CDR3 in amino acids: CAWSAGRNQPQHF. The CDR3 DNA is TGTGCCTGGTCGGCAGGCCGCAATCAGCCCCAGCATTTT.

The chain recombines TRBV6-1 with TRBJ1-5; D uncertain. In germline, CDR1 is MNHNS, CDR2 SASEGT. Trimming cost V 0 bases and J 4 bases, with 10 bases left between them. The CDR3 runs to 15 residues. CDR3 sequence: CASSEAVGGNQPQHF. In DNA form, the CDR3 reads TGTGCCAGCAGTGAAGCGGTCGGCGGGAATCAGCCCCAGCATTTT.

This chain links TRBV5-6 with TRBJ1-1, with 7 bases lining up with TRBD1. The CDR3 extends over 15 amino acids. Trimming at V came to 1 base and at J to 4 bases, leaving 7 bases not matched to a gene. Looked up from germline, CDR1 is SGHDT and CDR2 is YYEEEE. The chain's CDR3 is CASSLRAGQFTEAFF. Written as DNA, the CDR3 is TGTGCCAGCAGCTTGAGGGCGGGACAGTTCACTGAAGCTTTCTTT.

The rearrangement joins TRBV29-1 to TRBJ2-1; D remains unclear. The V gene's germline CDR1 is SQVTM and CDR2 ANQGSEA. Trimming removed 1 base from V and 3 bases from J, with 4 bases in between. The CDR3 has 12 amino acids. The CDR3 loop reads CSVEVNYNEQFF. In nucleotides, the CDR3 is TGCAGCGTTGAAGTAAACTACAATGAGCAGTTCTTC.